The present T cell receptor beta chain was sequenced within a study of shared T cell receptors in the human thymus. Repertoires were generated with immunoSEQ multiplex PCR, while TCRdb's copy carries only in-frame clones and drops some. Of 500,000 to 850,000 clones in the sample, 80% to 90% were seen once. Separately, the same data were catalogued under a study of human thymus T cells.

The receptor was derived from a boy in the first two years of life with a congenital heart defect. The sequencing sample was made of thymocytes.

This CDR3 reads CASSPLPGALNTEAFF. CDR3 in DNA: TGTGCCAGCAGCCCCCTGCCAGGGGCCCTGAACACTGAAGCTTTCTTT. V and J are TRBV7-9 and TRBJ1-1; D perhaps matches TRBD1 (6 bases). The germline V gene has CDR1 SEHNR and CDR2 FQNEAQ (reference sequence). This CDR3 spans 16 amino acids. V lost 5 bases and J 0 bases, leaving 16 bases between the germline ends.